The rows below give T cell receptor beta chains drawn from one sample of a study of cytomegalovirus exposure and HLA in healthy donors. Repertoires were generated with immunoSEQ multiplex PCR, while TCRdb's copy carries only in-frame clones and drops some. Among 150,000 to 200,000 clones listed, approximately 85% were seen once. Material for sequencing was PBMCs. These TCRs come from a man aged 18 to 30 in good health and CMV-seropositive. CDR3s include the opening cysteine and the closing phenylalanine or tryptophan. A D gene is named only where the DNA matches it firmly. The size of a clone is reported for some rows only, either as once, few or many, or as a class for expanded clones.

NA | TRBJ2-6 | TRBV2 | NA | CASTGDGANVLTF | TGTGCCAGCACGGGGGATGGGGCCAACGTCCTGACTTTC
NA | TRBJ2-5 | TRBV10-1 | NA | CASSETGSVLETQYF | TGCGCCAGCAGTGAGACAGGGAGTGTATTGGAGACCCAGTACTTC
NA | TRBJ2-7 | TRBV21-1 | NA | CASSKESGTGFYEQYF | TGTGCCAGCAGCAAAGAATCCGGGACAGGCTTTTACGAGCAGTACTTC
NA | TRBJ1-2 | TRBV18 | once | CASSPIARQAYGYTF | TGTGCCAGCTCACCAATCGCCAGGCAGGCTTATGGCTACACCTTC
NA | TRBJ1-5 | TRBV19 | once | CASSEGKGNQPQHF | TGTGCCAGTAGTGAGGGAAAGGGCAATCAGCCCCAGCATTTT
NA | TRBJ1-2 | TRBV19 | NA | CASSLQGLGYGYTF | TGTGCCAGTAGTCTACAGGGCCTGGGCTATGGCTACACCTTC
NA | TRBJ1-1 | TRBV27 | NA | CASSLSIPRRDEAFF | TGTGCCAGCAGTTTATCGATACCCAGGAGGGATGAAGCTTTCTTT
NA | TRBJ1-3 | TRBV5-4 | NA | CASSLTQAGAGNTIYF | TGTGCCAGCTCCCTAACCCAGGCGGGGGCCGGAAACACCATATATTTT
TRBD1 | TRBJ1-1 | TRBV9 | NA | CASSPRPGQGTEAFF | TGTGCCAGCAGCCCCCGCCCGGGACAGGGGACTGAAGCTTTCTTT
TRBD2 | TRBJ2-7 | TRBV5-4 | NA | CASRLDLAGGPYEQYF | TGTGCCAGCCGCTTGGATCTAGCGGGCGGTCCATACGAGCAGTACTTC
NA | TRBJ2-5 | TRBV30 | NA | CAWNSVRETQYF | TGTGCCTGGAACTCTGTACGAGAGACCCAGTACTTC
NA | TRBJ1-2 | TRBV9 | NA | CASSQSRERGYTF | TGTGCCAGCAGCCAAAGCAGGGAACGTGGCTACACCTTC
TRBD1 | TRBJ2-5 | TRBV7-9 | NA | CASTRTGGETQYF | TGTGCCAGCACTAGGACAGGGGGAGAGACCCAGTACTTC
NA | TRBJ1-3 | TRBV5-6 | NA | CASSSLVSRTGNTIYF | TGTGCCAGCAGCTCGTTAGTTTCCAGGACTGGAAACACCATATATTTT
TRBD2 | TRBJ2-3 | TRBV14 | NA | CASRRLAGSTDTQYF | TGTGCCAGCAGACGGCTAGCGGGGAGCACAGATACGCAGTATTTT
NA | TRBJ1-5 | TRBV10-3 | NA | CAISEIGLTPGRGQPQHF | TGTGCCATCAGTGAAATAGGGTTAACGCCTGGGAGAGGTCAGCCCCAGCATTTT
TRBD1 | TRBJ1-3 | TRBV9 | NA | CASSVVGDSYSGNTIYF | TGTGCCAGCAGCGTAGTTGGGGACAGCTACTCTGGAAACACCATATATTTT
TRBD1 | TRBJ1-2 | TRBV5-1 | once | CASSLGQGRNYGYTF | TGCGCCAGCAGCTTGGGACAGGGGAGGAACTATGGCTACACCTTC
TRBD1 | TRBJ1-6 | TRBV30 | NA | CAWSVPDRRNSPLHF | TGTGCCTGGAGTGTACCGGACAGGCGAAATTCACCCCTCCACTTT
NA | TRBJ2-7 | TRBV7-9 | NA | CASSSEGRTYEQYF | TGTGCCAGCAGCTCCGAGGGGAGGACCTACGAGCAGTACTTC
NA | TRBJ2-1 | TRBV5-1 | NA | CASSFVSGGYNEQFF | TGCGCCAGCAGCTTTGTGTCAGGAGGCTACAATGAGCAGTTCTTC
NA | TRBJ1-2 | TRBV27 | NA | CASRRAGKDYGYTF | TGTGCCAGCAGGCGCGCAGGGAAGGACTATGGCTACACCTTC
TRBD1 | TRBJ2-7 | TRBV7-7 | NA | CASSLGTGGAYEQYF | TGTGCCAGCAGCTTGGGGACAGGGGGCGCGTACGAGCAGTACTTC
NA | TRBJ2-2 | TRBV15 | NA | CATSRSWYRNTGELFF | TGTGCCACCAGCAGATCCTGGTACAGGAACACCGGGGAGCTGTTTTTT
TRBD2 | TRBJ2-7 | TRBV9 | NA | CASSRTGGSSYEQYF | TGTGCCAGCAGCCGAACGGGGGGGTCCTCCTACGAGCAGTACTTC
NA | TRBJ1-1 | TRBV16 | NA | CASSQIRVRVDTEAFF | TGTGCCAGCAGCCAAATCAGAGTCAGGGTGGACACTGAAGCTTTCTTT
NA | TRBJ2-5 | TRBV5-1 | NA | CASSLGSGAPGETQYF | TGCGCCAGCAGCTTGGGTAGTGGGGCCCCCGGGGAGACCCAGTACTTC
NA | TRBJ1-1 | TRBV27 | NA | CASSIQPPEAFF | TGTGCCAGCAGTATACAACCCCCTGAAGCTTTCTTT
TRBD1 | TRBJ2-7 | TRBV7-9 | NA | CASSSTDRVLGEQYF | TGTGCCAGCAGTTCTACGGACAGGGTGCTGGGCGAGCAGTACTTC
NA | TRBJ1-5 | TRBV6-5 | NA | CASSYGTGQPQHF | TGTGCCAGCAGTTACGGAACAGGACAGCCCCAGCATTTT
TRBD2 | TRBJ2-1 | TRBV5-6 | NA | CASSSRAGGPAIF | TGTGCCAGCAGCTCCCGAGCGGGGGGGCCGGCGATCTTC
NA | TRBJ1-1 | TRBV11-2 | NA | CASSPPGSVSAAFF | TGTGCCAGCAGCCCGCCGGGATCGGTGTCTGCAGCTTTCTTT
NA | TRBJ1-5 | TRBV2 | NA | CASSDPYNREGNQPQHF | TGTGCCAGCAGTGATCCTTACAATCGGGAGGGCAATCAGCCCCAGCATTTT
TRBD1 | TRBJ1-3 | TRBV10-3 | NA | CAISHGQGSNTIYF | TGTGCCATCAGTCATGGACAGGGATCGAACACCATATATTTT
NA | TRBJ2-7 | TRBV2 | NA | CASRTDGYEQYF | TGTGCCAGCAGGACCGACGGGTACGAGCAGTACTTC
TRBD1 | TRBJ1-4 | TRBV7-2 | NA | CASSLRVGRTGVEKLFF | TGTGCCAGCAGCTTAAGGGTTGGGAGGACAGGGGTTGAAAAACTGTTTTTT
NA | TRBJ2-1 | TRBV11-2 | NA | CASSLDRVQFF | TGTGCCAGCAGCTTAGACAGGGTACAGTTCTTC